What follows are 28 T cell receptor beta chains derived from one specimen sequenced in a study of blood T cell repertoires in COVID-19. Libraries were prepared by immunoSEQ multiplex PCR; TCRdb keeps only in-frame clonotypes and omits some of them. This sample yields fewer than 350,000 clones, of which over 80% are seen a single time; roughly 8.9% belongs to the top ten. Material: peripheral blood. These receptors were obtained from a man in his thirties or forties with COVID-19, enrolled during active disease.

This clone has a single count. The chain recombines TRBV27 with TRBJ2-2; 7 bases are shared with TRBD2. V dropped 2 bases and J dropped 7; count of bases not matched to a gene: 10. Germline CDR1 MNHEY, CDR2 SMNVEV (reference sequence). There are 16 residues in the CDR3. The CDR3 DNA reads TGTGCCAGCAGTTTACATTCCGCGGGGGAGTTCGGGGAGCTGTTTTTT. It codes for CASSLHSAGEFGELFF.

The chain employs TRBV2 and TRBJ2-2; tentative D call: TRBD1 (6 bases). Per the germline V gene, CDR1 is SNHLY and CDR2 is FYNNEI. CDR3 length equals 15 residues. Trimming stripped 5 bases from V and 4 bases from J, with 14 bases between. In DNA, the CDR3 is TGTGCCAGCAGTCAGACCCAGGGGAGCACCGGGGAGCTGTTTTTT. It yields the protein CASSQTQGSTGELFF.

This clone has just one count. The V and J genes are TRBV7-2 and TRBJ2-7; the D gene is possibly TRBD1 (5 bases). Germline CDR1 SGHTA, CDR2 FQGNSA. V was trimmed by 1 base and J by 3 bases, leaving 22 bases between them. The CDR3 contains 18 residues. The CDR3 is CASSLGLQGSGQGYEQYF. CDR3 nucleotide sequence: TGTGCCAGCAGCTTAGGTCTCCAGGGATCTGGGCAGGGCTACGAGCAGTACTTC.

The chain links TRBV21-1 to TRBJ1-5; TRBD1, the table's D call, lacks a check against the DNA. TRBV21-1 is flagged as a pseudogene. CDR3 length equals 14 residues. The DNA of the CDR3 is TGTGCCAGCAGCGCGGTCAGGGGGACTCAGCCCCAGCATTTT. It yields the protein CASSAVRGTQPQHF.

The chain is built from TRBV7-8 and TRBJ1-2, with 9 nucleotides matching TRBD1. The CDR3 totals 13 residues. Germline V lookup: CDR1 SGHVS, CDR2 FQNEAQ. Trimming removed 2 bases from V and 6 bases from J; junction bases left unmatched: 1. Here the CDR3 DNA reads TGTGCCAGCAGCTTATGGGACAGGGATGGCTACACCTTC. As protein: CASSLWDRDGYTF.

CDR3: CASSFGFGGGQPQHF. CDR3 nucleotide sequence: TGTGCCAGCAGCTTCGGCTTTGGGGGCGGTCAGCCCCAGCATTTT. V usage is TRBV7-2 and J usage is TRBJ1-5; D perhaps matches TRBD1 (6 bases). V lost 3 bases and J lost 6, with 15 bases in between. The CDR3 length is 15 residues. Germline V gene sequence: CDR1 SGHTA, CDR2 FQGNSA. Variable domain in full (rest from reference TRBV7-2 and TRBJ1-5): GAGVSQSPSNKVTEKGKDVELRCDPISGHTALYWYRQSLGQGLEFLIYFQGNSAPDKSGLPSDRFSAERTGGSVSTLTIQRTQQEDSAVYLCASSFGFGGGQPQHFGDGTRLSIL.

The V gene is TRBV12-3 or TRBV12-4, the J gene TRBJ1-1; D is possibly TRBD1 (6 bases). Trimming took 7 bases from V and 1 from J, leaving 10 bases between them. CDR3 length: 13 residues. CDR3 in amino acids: CASTPRGNTEAFF. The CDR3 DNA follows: TGTGCCAGCACCCCCAGGGGGAACACTGAAGCTTTCTTT.

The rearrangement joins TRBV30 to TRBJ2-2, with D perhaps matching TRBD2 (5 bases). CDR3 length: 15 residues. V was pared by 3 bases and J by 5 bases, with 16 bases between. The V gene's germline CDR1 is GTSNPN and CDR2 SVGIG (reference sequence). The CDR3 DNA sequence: TGTGCCTGGAGACGGGGAACTTCTGGTACCGGGGAGCTGTTTTTT. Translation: CAWRRGTSGTGELFF. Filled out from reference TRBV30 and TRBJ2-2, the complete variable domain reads SQTIHQWPATLVQPVGSPLSLECTVEGTSNPNLYWYRQAAGRGLQLLFYSVGIGQISSEVPQNLSASRPQDRQFILSSKKLLLSDSGFYLCAWRRGTSGTGELFFGEGSRLTVL.

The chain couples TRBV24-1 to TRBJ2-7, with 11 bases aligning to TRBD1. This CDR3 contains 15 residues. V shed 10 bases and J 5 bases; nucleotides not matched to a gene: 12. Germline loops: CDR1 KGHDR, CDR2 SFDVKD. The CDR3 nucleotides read TGTGCCACTTCTCATCGGGACAGGGGGGTCCACGAGCAGTACTTC. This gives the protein CATSHRDRGVHEQYF.

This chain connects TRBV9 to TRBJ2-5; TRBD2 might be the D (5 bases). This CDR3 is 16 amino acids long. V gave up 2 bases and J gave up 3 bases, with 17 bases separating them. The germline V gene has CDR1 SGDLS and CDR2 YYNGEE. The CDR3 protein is CASSVGREGNKETQYF. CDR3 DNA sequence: TGTGCCAGCAGCGTGGGGAGAGAAGGCAATAAAGAGACCCAGTACTTC.

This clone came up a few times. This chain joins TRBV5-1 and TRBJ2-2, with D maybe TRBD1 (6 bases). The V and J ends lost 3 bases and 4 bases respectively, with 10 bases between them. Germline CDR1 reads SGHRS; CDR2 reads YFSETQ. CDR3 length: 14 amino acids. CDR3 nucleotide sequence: TGCGCCAGCAGCTCTGGACAGACCACCGGGGAGCTGTTTTTT. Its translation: CASSSGQTTGELFF.

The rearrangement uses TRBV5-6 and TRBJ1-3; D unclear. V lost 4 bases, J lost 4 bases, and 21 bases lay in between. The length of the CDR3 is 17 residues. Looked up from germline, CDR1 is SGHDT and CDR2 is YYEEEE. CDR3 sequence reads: CASSPLPGPTGGNTIYF. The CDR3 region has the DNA TGTGCCAGCAGCCCCCTTCCAGGCCCTACTGGAGGAAACACCATATATTTT.

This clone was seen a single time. CDR3 in amino acids: CASEVKGQGNLYGYTF. The CDR3 DNA reads as TGTGCCAGCGAGGTGAAGGGACAGGGAAATTTGTATGGCTACACCTTC. The rearrangement uses TRBV28 and TRBJ1-2; 9 positions match TRBD1. Germline V lookup: CDR1 MDHEN, CDR2 SYDVKM. The ends lost 8 bases at V and 5 bases at J; junction bases unmatched: 15. CDR3 length: 16 residues.

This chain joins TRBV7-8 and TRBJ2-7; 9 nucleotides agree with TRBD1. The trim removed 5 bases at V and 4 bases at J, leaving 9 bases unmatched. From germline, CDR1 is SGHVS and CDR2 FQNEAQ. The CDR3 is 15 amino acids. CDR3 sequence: CASSRSGQGLYEQYF. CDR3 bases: TGTGCCAGCAGCCGATCGGGACAGGGTCTGTACGAGCAGTACTTC. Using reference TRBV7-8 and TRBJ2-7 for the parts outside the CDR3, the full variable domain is GAGVSQSPRYKVAKRGQDVALRCDPISGHVSLFWYQQALGQGPEFLTYFQNEAQLDKSGLPSDRFFAERPEGSVSTLKIQRTQQEDSAVYLCASSRSGQGLYEQYFGPGTRLTVT.

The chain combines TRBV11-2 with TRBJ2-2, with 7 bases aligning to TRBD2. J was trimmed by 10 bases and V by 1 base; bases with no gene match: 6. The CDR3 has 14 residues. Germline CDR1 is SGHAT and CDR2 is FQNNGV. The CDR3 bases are TGTGCCAGCAGCTTAGGGCTAGCGGTCGTGGAGCTGTTTTTT. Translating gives CASSLGLAVVELFF. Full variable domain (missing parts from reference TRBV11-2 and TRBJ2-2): EAGVAQSPRYKIIEKRQSVAFWCNPISGHATLYWYQQILGQGPKLLIQFQNNGVVDDSQLPKDRFSAERLKGVDSTLKIQPAKLEDSAVYLCASSLGLAVVELFFGEGSRLTVL.

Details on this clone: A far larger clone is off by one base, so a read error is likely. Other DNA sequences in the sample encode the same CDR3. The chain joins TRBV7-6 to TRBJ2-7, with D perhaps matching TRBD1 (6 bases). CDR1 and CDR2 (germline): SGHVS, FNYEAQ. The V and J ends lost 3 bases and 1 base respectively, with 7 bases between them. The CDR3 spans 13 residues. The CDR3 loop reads CASSFGQSYEQYF. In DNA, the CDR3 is TGTGCCAGCAGCTTCGGACAGTCCTACGAGCAGTACTTC.

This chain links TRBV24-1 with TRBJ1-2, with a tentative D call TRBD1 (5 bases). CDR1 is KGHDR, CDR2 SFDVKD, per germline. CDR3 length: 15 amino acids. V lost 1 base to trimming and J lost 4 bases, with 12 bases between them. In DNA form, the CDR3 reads TGTGCCACCAGTGATTTTGCCAGCGGGGCCTATGGCTACACCTTC. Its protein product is CATSDFASGAYGYTF.

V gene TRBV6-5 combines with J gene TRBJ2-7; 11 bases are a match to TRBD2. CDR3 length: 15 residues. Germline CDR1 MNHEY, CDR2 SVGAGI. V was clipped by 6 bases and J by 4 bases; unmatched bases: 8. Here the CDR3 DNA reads TGTGCCAGCAGACCTCCAAGACTAGCGGGATACGAGCAGTACTTC. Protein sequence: CASRPPRLAGYEQYF.

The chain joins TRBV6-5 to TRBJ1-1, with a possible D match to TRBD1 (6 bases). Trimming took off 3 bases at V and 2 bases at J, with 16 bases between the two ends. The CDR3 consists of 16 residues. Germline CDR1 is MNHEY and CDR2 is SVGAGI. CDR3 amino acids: CASSYQGWQSNTEAFF. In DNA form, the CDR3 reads TGTGCCAGCAGTTATCAGGGGTGGCAAAGCAACACTGAAGCTTTCTTT.

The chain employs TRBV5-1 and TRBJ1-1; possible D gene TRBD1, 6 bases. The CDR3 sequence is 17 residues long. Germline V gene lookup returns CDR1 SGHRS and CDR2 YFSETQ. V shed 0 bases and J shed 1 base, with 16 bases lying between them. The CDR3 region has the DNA TGCGCCAGCAGCTTGGTCTGGGGGGGCCTCACGAACACTGAAGCTTTCTTT. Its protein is CASSLVWGGLTNTEAFF.

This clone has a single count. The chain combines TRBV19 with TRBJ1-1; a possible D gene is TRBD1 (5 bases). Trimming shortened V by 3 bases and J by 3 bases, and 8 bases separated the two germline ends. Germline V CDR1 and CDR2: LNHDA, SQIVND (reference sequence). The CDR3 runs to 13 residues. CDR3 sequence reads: CASSMGPYTEAFF. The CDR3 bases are TGTGCCAGTAGTATGGGGCCCTACACTGAAGCTTTCTTT.

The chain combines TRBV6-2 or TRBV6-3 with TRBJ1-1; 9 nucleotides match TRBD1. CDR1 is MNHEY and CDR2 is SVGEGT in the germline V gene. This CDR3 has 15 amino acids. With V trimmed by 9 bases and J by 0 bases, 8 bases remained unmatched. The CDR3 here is CASSNNRGLNTEAFF. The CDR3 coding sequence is TGTGCCAGTAGTAATAACAGGGGGCTGAACACTGAAGCTTTCTTT.

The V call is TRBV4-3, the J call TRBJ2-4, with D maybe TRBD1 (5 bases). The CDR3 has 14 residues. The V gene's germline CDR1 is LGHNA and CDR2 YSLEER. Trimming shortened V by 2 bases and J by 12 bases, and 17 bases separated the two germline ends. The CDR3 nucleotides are TGCGCCAGCAGCCAATTTGCCAGGGCAAAGGCTCAGTACTTC. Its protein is CASSQFARAKAQYF.

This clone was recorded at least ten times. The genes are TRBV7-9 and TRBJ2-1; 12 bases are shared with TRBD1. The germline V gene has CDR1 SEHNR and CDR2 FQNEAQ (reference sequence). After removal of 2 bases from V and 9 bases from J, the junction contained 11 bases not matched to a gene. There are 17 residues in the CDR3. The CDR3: CASSLKHRDRGHREQFF. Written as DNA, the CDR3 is TGTGCCAGCAGCTTAAAGCACCGGGACAGGGGGCATCGTGAGCAGTTCTTC.

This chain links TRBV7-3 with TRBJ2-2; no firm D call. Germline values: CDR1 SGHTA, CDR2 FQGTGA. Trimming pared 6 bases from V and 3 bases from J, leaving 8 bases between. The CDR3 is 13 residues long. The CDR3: CASRLIDTGELFF. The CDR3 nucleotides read TGTGCCAGCAGACTCATAGACACCGGGGAGCTGTTTTTT. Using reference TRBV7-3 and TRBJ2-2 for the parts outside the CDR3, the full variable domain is GAGVSQTPSNKVTEKGKYVELRCDPISGHTALYWYRQSLGQGPEFLIYFQGTGAADDSGLPNDRFFAVRPEGSVSTLKIQRTERGDSAVYLCASRLIDTGELFFGEGSRLTVL.

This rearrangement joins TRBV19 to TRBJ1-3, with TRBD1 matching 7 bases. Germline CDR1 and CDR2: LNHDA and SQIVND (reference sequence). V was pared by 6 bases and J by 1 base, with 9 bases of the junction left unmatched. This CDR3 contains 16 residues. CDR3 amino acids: CASRTTTGLSGNTIYF. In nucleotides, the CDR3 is TGTGCCAGTAGGACGACGACAGGGTTGTCTGGAAACACCATATATTTT. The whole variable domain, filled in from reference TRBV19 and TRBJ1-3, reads DGGITQSPKYLFRKEGQNVTLSCEQNLNHDAMYWYRQDPGQGLRLIYYSQIVNDFQKGDIAEGYSVSREKKESFPLTVTSAQKNPTAFYLCASRTTTGLSGNTIYFGEGSWLTVV.

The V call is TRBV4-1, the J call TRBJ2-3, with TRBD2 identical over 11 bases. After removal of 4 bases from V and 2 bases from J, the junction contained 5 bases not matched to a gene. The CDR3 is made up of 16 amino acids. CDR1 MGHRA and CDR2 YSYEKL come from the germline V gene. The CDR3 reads CASSPASGRLTDTQYF. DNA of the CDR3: TGCGCCAGCAGCCCAGCTAGCGGGAGGCTCACAGATACGCAGTATTTT.

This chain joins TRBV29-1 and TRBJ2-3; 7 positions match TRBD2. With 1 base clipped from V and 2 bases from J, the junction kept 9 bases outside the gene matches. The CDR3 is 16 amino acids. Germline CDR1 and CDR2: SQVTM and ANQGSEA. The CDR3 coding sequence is TGCAGCGTTGAAGGGGCCGGGAGCGGGGCCACAGATACGCAGTATTTT. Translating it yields CSVEGAGSGATDTQYF.